This T cell receptor beta chain was profiled in a study of OX40 agonist ivuxolimab in advanced cancers. TCRdb's table, derived via immunoSEQ multiplex PCR, lists solely in-frame clones and lacks some. The sample holds tens of thousands of clones, around 87% seen once. There are 18 residues in the CDR3. V was clipped by 5 bases and J by 1 base; unmatched bases: 15. The germline gives CDR1 SGHTA, CDR2 FQGTGA. Here the sequenced sample was CD4+ or CD8+ T cells sorted from blood, taken in a trial of the OX40 agonist ivuxolimab. This receptor was obtained from an adult with an advanced solid tumor such as melanoma, head and neck, liver or kidney cancer. V and J are TRBV7-3 and TRBJ2-5, with 8 bases identical to TRBD1. The CDR3 bases are TGTGCCAGCAGCCTATGGGGAAACAGGGGGGAACTCCAAGAGACCCAGTACTTC. As protein: CASSLWGNRGELQETQYF.